The TCR beta chain under discussion was sequenced for a study of early T cells in non-severe SARS-CoV-2 infection. The V gene lost 5 bases and the J gene lost 0 bases, with 14 bases spanning the gap. CDR1 and CDR2 from the germline V gene are MNHEY and SMNVEV (reference sequence). The CDR3 contains 16 residues. This clonotype was counted only a few times. MiXCR, applied by TCRdb to the 5' RACE reads, yields one record per CDR3 protein. The sample includes over 35,000 distinct CDR3 sequences, approximately 10% seen only once; the top ten take 8.5% to 10%. The sequence derives from an adult who was a healthcare worker with PCR-confirmed SARS-CoV-2 infection or an uninfected control (not recorded which). This chain links TRBV27 with TRBJ1-5; D call uncertain. Material for sequencing was whole blood. CDR3: CASSPGVAYSNQPQHF. CDR3 nucleotide sequence: TGTGCCAGCAGTCCCGGCGTAGCCTATAGCAATCAGCCCCAGCATTTT.